Each of the 13 T cell receptor beta chains below was sequenced from the same sample in a study of early T cells in non-severe SARS-CoV-2 infection. One entry per CDR3 protein results from TCRdb running MiXCR on the 5' RACE reads. Found here are around 20,000 distinct CDR3 sequences, about 4.4% of them singletons; the top ten hold approximately 5.3%. Specimen: whole blood. The receptor source for this set is an adult who was a healthcare worker with PCR-confirmed SARS-CoV-2 infection or an uninfected control (not recorded which).

This clonotype has ten or more counts. This chain uses TRBV7-9 with TRBJ2-1; 8 bases fit TRBD2. The CDR3 runs 15 residues. Trimming cost V 7 bases and J 4 bases; bases outside gene matches: 9. Germline V CDR1 and CDR2: SEHNR, FQNEAQ (reference sequence). CDR3 nucleotide sequence: TGTGCCAGCATGGTAGCGGGATTGGGGTACAATGAGCAGTTCTTC. Its translation: CASMVAGLGYNEQFF.

This clonotype was seen ten or more times. The CDR3 coding sequence is TGTGCCAGCAGCGCGCCGGGACGGACAACTGGAAACACCATATATTTT. Protein sequence: CASSAPGRTTGNTIYF. The rearrangement uses TRBV7-2 and TRBJ1-3; possible D gene TRBD1, 5 bases. Trimming pared 5 bases from V and 2 bases from J, leaving 16 bases between. Germline V gene lookup returns CDR1 SGHTA and CDR2 FQGNSA. There are 16 residues in the CDR3.

The J gene is TRBJ2-2, the V gene TRBV10-1, with D hard to call. CDR1 and CDR2 from the germline V gene are WNHNN and SYGVQD (reference sequence). V lost 7 bases and J lost 1, with 10 bases in between. This CDR3 contains 14 residues. The CDR3 region is CASTIRLNTGELFF. The CDR3 nucleotides read TGCGCCAGCACTATCAGGCTGAACACCGGGGAGCTGTTTTTT.

This clonotype qualifies as medium-sized (0.01 to 0.1%). The V call is TRBV4-3, the J call TRBJ1-6; D ambiguous. The CDR3 covers 15 residues. The V gene's germline CDR1 is LGHNA and CDR2 YSLEER. With 3 bases removed from V and 7 bases from J, the gap between germline ends came to 13 bases. DNA of the CDR3: TGCGCCAGCAGCCAGGGAGCCGAGAGGAATTCACCCCTCCACTTT. Amino acid sequence: CASSQGAERNSPLHF.

This clonotype showed up many times. The J gene is TRBJ2-3, the V gene TRBV18, with D hard to call. CDR1 KGHSH and CDR2 LQKENI come from the germline V gene. V gave up 0 bases and J gave up 0 bases, with 4 bases separating them. The CDR3 runs to 14 residues. The CDR3 loop reads CASSPPGSTDTQYF. DNA of the CDR3: TGTGCCAGCTCACCACCGGGCAGCACAGATACGCAGTATTTT. The full variable domain, rest sourced from reference TRBV18 and TRBJ2-3, is NAGVMQNPRHLVRRRGQEARLRCSPMKGHSHVYWYRQLPEEGLKFMVYLQKENIIDESGMPKERFSAEFPKEGPSILRIQQVVRGDSAAYFCASSPPGSTDTQYFGPGTRLTVL.

Sample share makes this clonotype medium-sized. The rearrangement joins TRBV7-3 to TRBJ1-1; a weak D match, TRBD1 (6 bases). CDR1 is SGHTA and CDR2 is FQGTGA in the germline V gene. This CDR3 is built from 13 residues. V was clipped by 6 bases and J by 2 bases, with 10 bases between them. The CDR3 loop is CASSWTANTEAFF. The CDR3 nucleotides are TGTGCCAGCAGTTGGACAGCTAACACTGAAGCTTTCTTT.

V and J are TRBV6-1 and TRBJ2-2; D is ambiguous. V gave up 5 bases and J gave up 4 bases, with 5 bases separating them. Germline loops: CDR1 MNHNS, CDR2 SASEGT. This CDR3 contains 12 residues. Here the CDR3 DNA reads TGTGCCAGCAGTCAGATCACCGGGGAGCTGTTTTTT. Translated, it gives CASSQITGELFF.

The sample holds many counts of this clonotype. The genes are TRBV11-2 and TRBJ2-7; 11 positions match TRBD2. V dropped 0 bases and J dropped 5; count of bases not matched to a gene: 3. The CDR3 is 15 amino acids. Germline assignment: CDR1 SGHAT and CDR2 FQNNGV. In DNA, the CDR3 is TGTGCCAGCAGCTTAGATAGCGGGAGGGCCGACGAGCAGTACTTC. Its protein product is CASSLDSGRADEQYF.

To note about this clonotype: This sequence may be a read error, since a much larger clone differs from it by one base. The V and J genes are TRBV7-9 and TRBJ2-3; D is unclear. This CDR3 spans 12 amino acids. Germline CDR1 SEHNR, CDR2 FQNEAQ (reference sequence). CDR3 region: CTSSLGTDTQYF. DNA of the CDR3: TGTACCAGCAGCCTCGGCACAGATACGCAGTATTTT.

This chain connects TRBV6-6 to TRBJ2-2, with 10 bases fitting TRBD1. V trimming: 4 bases; J trimming: 4 bases; junction bases outside the gene matches: 0. The CDR3 length is 14 residues. The germline CDR1 and CDR2 sequences are MNHNY and SVGAGI (reference sequence). CDR3 loop: CASSWDRGTGELFF. CDR3 sequence (DNA): TGTGCCAGCAGTTGGGACAGGGGCACCGGGGAGCTGTTTTTT.

The V gene is TRBV12-3 or TRBV12-4, the J gene TRBJ2-7; D is unresolved. Trimming took 5 bases from V and 3 from J, leaving 11 bases between them. This CDR3 region has 13 residues. The CDR3 loop reads CASSRPKSYEQYF. DNA for the CDR3: TGTGCCAGCAGTCGCCCAAAAAGCTACGAGCAGTACTTC.

This clonotype was observed many times. V and J are TRBV20-1 and TRBJ2-3; 8 bases match TRBD2. This CDR3 is 14 amino acids long. The V segment lost 4 bases and the J segment 2 bases; nucleotides outside the gene matches: 5. Germline-derived CDR1 and CDR2 are DFQATT and SNEGSKA (reference sequence). In nucleotides, the CDR3 is TGCAGTGCTATCGTAGCGGGATCCACAGATACGCAGTATTTT. Translated: CSAIVAGSTDTQYF.

The sample holds many counts of this clonotype. The chain combines TRBV11-2 with TRBJ2-1; the D is unclear. CDR1 and CDR2 (germline): SGHAT, FQNNGV. The V gene lost 1 base and the J gene lost 0 bases, with 7 bases spanning the gap. This CDR3 has 15 residues. CDR3 sequence (DNA): TGTGCCAGCAGCTTAGTTTCGGGCTCCTACAATGAGCAGTTCTTC. This codes for CASSLVSGSYNEQFF.